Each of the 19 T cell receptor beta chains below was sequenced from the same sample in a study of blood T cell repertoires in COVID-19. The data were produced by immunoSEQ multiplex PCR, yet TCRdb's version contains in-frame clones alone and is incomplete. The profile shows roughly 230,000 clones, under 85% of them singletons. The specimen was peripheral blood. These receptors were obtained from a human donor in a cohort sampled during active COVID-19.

The CDR3 DNA follows: TGTGCCAGCAACAGGGGGAACTACGAGCAGTACTTC. This encodes CASNRGNYEQYF. The J gene is TRBJ2-7, the V gene TRBV14; 8 bases agree with TRBD1. Germline V lookup: CDR1 SGHDN, CDR2 FVKESK. The CDR3 runs 12 residues. V dropped 7 bases and J dropped 3; count of bases not matched to a gene: 2.

The CDR3 bases are TGTGCCAGCAGAGGGGGCACTGAAGCTTTCTTT. Amino acids: CASRGGTEAFF. The chain couples TRBV11-1 to TRBJ1-1; tentative D call: TRBD1 (6 bases). The length of the CDR3 is 11 residues. The germline V gene has CDR1 SGHAT and CDR2 FQDESV (reference sequence). V shed 6 bases and J shed 4 bases, with 6 bases lying between them.

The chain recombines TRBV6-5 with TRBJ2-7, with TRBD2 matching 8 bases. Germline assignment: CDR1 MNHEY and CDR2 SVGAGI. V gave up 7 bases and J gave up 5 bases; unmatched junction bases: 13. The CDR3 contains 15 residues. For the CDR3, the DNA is TGTGCCAGCACCCCCGGGGGGGCGGGAGCGAACGAGCAGTACTTC. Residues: CASTPGGAGANEQYF.

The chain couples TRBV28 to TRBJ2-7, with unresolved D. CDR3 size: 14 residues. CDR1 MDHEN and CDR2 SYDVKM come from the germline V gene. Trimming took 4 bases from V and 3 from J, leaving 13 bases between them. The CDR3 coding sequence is TGTGCCAGCAGTTCTAACCCTATTTACTACGAGCAGTACTTC. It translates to CASSSNPIYYEQYF. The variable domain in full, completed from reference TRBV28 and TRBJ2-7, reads DVKVTQSSRYLVKRTGEKVFLECVQDMDHENMFWYRQDPGLGLRLIYFSYDVKMKEKGDIPEGYSVSREKKERFSLILESASTNQTSMYLCASSSNPIYYEQYFGPGTRLTVT.

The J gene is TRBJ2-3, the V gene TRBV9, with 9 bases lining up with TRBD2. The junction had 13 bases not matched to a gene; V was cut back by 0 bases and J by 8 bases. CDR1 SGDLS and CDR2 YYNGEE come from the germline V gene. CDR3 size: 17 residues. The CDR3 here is CASSVEEGGRAFGTQYF. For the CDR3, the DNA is TGTGCCAGCAGCGTAGAGGAGGGCGGGAGGGCCTTTGGTACGCAGTATTTT.

The CDR3 region is CASSDRGQGKYEQYF. CDR3 sequence (DNA): TGTGCCAGCAGTGACAGGGGACAGGGTAAATACGAGCAGTACTTC. The chain combines TRBV25-1 with TRBJ2-7, with 9 nucleotides matching TRBD1. Trimming took 3 bases from V and 4 from J; bases not matched to a gene: 7. The CDR3 covers 15 residues. CDR1 is MGHDK, CDR2 SYGVNS, per germline.

The CDR3 coding sequence is TGTGCCAGCAGCTTGGGGCACCGGAACACTGAAGCTTTCTTT. Translated: CASSLGHRNTEAFF. The chain combines TRBV5-4 with TRBJ1-1; D not certain. The V gene lost 0 bases and the J gene lost 1 base, with 7 bases spanning the gap. The CDR3 consists of 14 residues. The germline CDR1 and CDR2 sequences are SGHNT and YYREEE (reference sequence).

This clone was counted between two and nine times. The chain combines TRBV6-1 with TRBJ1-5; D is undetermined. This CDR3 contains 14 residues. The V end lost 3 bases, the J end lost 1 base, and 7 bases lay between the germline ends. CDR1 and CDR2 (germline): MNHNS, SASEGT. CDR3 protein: CASSDILSNQPQHF. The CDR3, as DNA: TGTGCCAGCAGTGATATTCTAAGCAATCAGCCCCAGCATTTT.

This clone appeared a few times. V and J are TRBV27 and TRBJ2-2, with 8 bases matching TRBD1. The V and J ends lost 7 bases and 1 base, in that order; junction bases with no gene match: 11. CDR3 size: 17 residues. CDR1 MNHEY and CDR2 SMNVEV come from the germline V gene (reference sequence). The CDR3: CASTPPGGRGNTGELFF. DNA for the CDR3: TGTGCCAGCACCCCACCAGGGGGCAGGGGGAACACCGGGGAGCTGTTTTTT.

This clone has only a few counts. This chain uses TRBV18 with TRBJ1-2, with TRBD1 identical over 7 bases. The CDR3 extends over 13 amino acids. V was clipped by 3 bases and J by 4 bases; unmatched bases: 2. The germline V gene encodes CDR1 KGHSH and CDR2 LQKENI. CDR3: CASSPGQLYGYTF. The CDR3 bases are TGTGCCAGCTCACCGGGACAGCTCTATGGCTACACCTTC.

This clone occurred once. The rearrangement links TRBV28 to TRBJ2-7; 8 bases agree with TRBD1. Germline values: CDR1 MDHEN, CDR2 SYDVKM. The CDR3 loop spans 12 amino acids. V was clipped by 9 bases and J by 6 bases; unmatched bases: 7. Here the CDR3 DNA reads TGTGCCAGTTTGGACAGGGAGTCCGAGCAGTACTTC. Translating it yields CASLDRESEQYF. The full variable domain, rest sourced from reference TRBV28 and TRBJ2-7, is DVKVTQSSRYLVKRTGEKVFLECVQDMDHENMFWYRQDPGLGLRLIYFSYDVKMKEKGDIPEGYSVSREKKERFSLILESASTNQTSMYLCASLDRESEQYFGPGTRLTVT.

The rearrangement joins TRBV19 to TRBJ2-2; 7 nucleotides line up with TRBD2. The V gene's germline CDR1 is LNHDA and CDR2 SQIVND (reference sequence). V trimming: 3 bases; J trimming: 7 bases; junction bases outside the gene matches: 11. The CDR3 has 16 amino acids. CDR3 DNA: TGTGCCAGTAGTATCATGGGAGGGGTAGAAGGCGGGGAGCTGTTTTTT. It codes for CASSIMGGVEGGELFF.

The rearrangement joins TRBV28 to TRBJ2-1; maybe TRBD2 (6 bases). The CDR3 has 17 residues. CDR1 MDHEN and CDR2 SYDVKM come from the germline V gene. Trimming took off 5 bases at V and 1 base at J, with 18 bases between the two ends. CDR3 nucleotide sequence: TGTGCCAGCAGTCCCATGTCCGTGGGACTTTCCTACAATGAGCAGTTCTTC. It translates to CASSPMSVGLSYNEQFF.

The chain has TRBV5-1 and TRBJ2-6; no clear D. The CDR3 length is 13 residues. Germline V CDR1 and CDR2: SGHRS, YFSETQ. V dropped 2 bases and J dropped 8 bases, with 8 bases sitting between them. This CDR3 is CASSFQETNVLTF. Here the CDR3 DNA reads TGCGCCAGCAGCTTCCAGGAAACCAACGTCCTGACTTTC.

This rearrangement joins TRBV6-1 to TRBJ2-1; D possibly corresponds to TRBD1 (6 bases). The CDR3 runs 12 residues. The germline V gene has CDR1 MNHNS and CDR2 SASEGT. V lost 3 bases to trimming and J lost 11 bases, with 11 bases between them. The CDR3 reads CASSEQGSQQFF. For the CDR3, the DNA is TGTGCCAGCAGTGAGCAGGGGAGCCAGCAGTTCTTC.

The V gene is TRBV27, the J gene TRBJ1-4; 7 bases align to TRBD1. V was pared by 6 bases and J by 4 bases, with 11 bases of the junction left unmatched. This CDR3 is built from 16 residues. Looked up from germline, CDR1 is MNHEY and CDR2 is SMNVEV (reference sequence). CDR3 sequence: CASSFLPGQSNEKLFF. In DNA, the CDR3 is TGTGCCAGCAGCTTTCTTCCGGGACAGAGTAATGAAAAACTGTTTTTT.

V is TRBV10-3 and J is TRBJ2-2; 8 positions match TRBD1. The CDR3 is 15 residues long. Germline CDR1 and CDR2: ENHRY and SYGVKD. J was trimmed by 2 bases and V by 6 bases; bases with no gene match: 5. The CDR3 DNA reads TGTGCCATCAGCCCGGGACAGGTAAACACCGGGGAGCTGTTTTTT. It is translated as CAISPGQVNTGELFF.

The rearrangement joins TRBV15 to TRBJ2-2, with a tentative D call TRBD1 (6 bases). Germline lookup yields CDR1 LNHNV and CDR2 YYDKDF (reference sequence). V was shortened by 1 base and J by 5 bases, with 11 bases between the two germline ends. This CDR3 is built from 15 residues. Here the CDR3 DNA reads TGTGCCACCAGCAGAGTTTCAGGGGTGACCGGGGAGCTGTTTTTT. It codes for CATSRVSGVTGELFF.

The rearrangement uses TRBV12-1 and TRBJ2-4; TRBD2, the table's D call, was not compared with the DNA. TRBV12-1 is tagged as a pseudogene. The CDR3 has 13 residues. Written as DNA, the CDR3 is TGTGCCAGCAGCCACGGAGCCAAAAACATTCAGTACTTC. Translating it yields CASSHGAKNIQYF.